This TCR beta chain was found in a study of blood T cell repertoires in COVID-19. Germline CDR1 reads LNHDA; CDR2 reads SQIVND (reference sequence). The CDR3 has 17 amino acids. V dropped 5 bases and J dropped 3; count of bases not matched to a gene: 13. Some clones are missing from TCRdb's copy, which holds only in-frame ones; the method was immunoSEQ multiplex PCR. The table has fewer than 250,000 clones, 70% to 90% seen once. The V call is TRBV19, the J call TRBJ1-5, with TRBD1 identical over 7 bases. The sequence derives from a man aged 35-49 years with acute or convalescent COVID-19. Sequencing input: peripheral blood. The CDR3 DNA sequence: TGTGCCAGTAGTCCATCAACAGGGGCTTCCCTCAATCAGCCCCAGCATTTT. As protein: CASSPSTGASLNQPQHF.